This T cell receptor beta chain was retrieved from a study of T cell responses to AZD1222 COVID-19 vaccine. Study results and limitations: Donor demographics were predominantly white British with a female majority; clonal diversity may be underestimated.

As concerns this clone: Its specificity is unknown.

Clones were read by immunoSEQ multiplex PCR, and TCRdb kept only the in-frame ones, dropping some. This table has about 100,000 clones, just under 90% appearing once. From germline, CDR1 is MNHNS and CDR2 SASEGT. Trimming took 3 bases from V and 3 from J, leaving 21 bases between them. The CDR3 consists of 17 residues. This clonotype was sampled from an adult in good health. Sequenced here: peripheral blood, sampled on day 0 of AZD1222 vaccination. This chain joins TRBV6-1 and TRBJ2-7; D is uncertain. CDR3: CASSDAGNPLRSYEQYF. CDR3 nucleotide sequence: TGTGCCAGCAGTGACGCCGGTAATCCCTTGAGGAGCTACGAGCAGTACTTC.